This T cell receptor (beta chain) derives from a study of cytomegalovirus exposure and HLA in healthy donors. A note on this clone: Its antigen is undetermined.

Germline values: CDR1 LGHNA, CDR2 YSLEER. V was shortened by 1 base and J by 1 base, with 11 bases between the two germline ends. The CDR3 totals 15 residues. Study findings and constraints: Cytomegalovirus-associated TCR beta chains were listed, numbering around 150. The dataset shows that most TCR sequences were rare, while some public TCRs occurred in many donors. The tendency of first-cohort TCR clusters to co-occur in the 120 or so validation repertoires emerged from a later analysis.

Method: immunoSEQ multiplex PCR; TCRdb's copy keeps in-frame clones and lacks some. The sample yields some 73,000 clones, about 87% seen once. The source material was PBMCs. The TCR sequence derives from a woman younger than 35 in good health and CMV-seropositive. V is TRBV4-3 and J is TRBJ2-7; the D gene is possibly TRBD2 (5 bases). The CDR3 coding sequence is TGCGCCAGCAGCCAAGGCGGGTCCAAGTCCTACGAGCAGTACTTC. It specifies CASSQGGSKSYEQYF.